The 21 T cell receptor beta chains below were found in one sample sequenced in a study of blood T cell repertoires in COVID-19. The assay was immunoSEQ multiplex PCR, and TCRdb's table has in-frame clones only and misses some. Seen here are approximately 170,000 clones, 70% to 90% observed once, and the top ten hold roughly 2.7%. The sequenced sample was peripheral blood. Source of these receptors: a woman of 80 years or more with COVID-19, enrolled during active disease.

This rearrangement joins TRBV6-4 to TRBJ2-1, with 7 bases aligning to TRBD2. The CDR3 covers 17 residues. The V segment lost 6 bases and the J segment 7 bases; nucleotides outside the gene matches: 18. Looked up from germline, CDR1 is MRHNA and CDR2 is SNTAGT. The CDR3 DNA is TGTGCCAGCAGGCTTAGTATGGGCGGGAGCCCGGAGAATGAGCAGTTCTTC. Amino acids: CASRLSMGGSPENEQFF.

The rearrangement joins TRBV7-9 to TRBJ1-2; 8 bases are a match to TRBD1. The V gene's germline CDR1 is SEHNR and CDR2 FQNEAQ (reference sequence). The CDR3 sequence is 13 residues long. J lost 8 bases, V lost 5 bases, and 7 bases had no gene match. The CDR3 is CASSVTGGGGYTF. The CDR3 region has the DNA TGTGCCAGCAGCGTAACAGGGGGTGGAGGCTACACCTTC. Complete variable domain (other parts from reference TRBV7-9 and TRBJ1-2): DTGVSQNPRHKITKRGQNVTFRCDPISEHNRLYWYRQTLGQGPEFLTYFQNEAQLEKSRLLSDRFSAERPKGSFSTLEIQRTEQGDSAMYLCASSVTGGGGYTFGSGTRLTVV.

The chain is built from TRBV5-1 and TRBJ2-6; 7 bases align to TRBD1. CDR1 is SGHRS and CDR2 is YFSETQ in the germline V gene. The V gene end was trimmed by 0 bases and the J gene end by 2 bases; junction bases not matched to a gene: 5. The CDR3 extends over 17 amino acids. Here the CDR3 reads CASSLVQGVTGANVLTF. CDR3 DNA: TGCGCCAGCAGCTTGGTGCAGGGGGTCACTGGGGCCAACGTCCTGACTTTC.

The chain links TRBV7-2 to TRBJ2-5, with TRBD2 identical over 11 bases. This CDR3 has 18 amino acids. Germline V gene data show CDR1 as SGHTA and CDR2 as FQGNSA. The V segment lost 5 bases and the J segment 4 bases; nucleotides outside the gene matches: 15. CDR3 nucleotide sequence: TGTGCCAGCAGCCCCAAAAGGCCTGGCCTAGCGGGGGGAGAGACCCAGTACTTC. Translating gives CASSPKRPGLAGGETQYF. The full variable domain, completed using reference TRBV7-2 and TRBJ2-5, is GAGVSQSPSNKVTEKGKDVELRCDPISGHTALYWYRQSLGQGLEFLIYFQGNSAPDKSGLPSDRFSAERTGGSVSTLTIQRTQQEDSAVYLCASSPKRPGLAGGETQYFGPGTRLLVL.

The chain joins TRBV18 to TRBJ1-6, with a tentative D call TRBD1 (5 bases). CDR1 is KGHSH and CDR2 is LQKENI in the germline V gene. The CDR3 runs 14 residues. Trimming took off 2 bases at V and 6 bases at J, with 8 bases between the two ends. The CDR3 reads CASSPTQGNSPLHF. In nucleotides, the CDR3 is TGTGCCAGCTCACCAACCCAGGGTAATTCACCCCTCCACTTT.

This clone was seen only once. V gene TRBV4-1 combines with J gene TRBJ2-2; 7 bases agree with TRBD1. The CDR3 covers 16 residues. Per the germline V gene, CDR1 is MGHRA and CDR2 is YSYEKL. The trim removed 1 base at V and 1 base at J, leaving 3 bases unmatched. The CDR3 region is CASSQVYRGNTGELFF. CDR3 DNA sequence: TGCGCCAGCAGCCAAGTCTACAGGGGGAACACCGGGGAGCTGTTTTTT.

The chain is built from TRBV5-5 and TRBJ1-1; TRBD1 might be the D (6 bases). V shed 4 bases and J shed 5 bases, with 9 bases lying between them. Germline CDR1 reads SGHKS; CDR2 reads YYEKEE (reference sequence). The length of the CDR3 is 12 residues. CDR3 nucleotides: TGTGCCAGCAGCGTACAGGGTACTGAAGCTTTCTTT. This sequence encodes CASSVQGTEAFF.

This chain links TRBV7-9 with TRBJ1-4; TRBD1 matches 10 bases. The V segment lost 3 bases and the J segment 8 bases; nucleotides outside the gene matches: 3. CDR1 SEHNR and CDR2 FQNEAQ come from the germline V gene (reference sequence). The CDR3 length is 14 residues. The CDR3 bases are TGTGCCAGCAGCTTTGGACAGGGGGGAGAAAAACTGTTTTTT. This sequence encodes CASSFGQGGEKLFF.

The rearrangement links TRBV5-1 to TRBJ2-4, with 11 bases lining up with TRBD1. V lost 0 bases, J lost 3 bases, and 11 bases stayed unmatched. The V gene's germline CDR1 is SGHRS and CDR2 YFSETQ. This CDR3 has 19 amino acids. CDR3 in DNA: TGCGCCAGCAGCTTGGTAGGACAGGGGGCATGGAAACTCAAAAACATTCAGTACTTC. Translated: CASSLVGQGAWKLKNIQYF.

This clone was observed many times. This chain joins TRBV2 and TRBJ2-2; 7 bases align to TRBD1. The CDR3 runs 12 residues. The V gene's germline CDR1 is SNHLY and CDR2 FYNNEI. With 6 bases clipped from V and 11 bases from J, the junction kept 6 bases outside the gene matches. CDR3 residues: CASRGGQVELFF. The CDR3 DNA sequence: TGTGCCAGCAGGGGCGGACAGGTAGAGCTGTTTTTT.

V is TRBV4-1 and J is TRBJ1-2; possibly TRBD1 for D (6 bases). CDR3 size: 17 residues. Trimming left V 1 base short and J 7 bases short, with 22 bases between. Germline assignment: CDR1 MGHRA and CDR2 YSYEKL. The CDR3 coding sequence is TGCGCCAGCAGCCAAGTGCTTAGGGACACACCTCGACGTGGCTACACCTTC. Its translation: CASSQVLRDTPRRGYTF.

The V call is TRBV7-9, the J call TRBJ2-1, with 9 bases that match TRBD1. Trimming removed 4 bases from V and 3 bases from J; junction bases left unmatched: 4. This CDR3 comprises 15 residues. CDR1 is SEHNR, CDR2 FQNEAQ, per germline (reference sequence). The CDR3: CASSWGQGYYNEQFF. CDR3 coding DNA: TGTGCCAGCAGCTGGGGACAGGGATACTACAATGAGCAGTTCTTC.

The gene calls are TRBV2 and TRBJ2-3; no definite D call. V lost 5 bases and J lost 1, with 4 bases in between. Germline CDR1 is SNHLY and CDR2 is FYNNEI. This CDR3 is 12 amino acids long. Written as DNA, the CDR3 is TGTGCCAGCAGTCCAGGCACAGATACGCAGTATTTT. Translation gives CASSPGTDTQYF.

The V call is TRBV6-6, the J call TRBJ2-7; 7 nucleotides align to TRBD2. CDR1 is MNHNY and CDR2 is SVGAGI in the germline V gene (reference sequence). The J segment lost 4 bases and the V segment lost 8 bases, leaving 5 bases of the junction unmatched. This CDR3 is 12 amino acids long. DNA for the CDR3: TGTGCCAGCCGGGACTACCAATACGAGCAGTACTTC. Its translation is CASRDYQYEQYF.

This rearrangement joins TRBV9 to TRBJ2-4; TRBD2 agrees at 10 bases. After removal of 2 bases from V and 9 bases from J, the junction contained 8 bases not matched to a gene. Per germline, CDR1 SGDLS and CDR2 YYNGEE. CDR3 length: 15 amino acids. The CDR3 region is CASSVQSSGSTIQYF. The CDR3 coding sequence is TGTGCCAGCAGCGTTCAGTCTAGCGGGAGCACCATTCAGTACTTC.

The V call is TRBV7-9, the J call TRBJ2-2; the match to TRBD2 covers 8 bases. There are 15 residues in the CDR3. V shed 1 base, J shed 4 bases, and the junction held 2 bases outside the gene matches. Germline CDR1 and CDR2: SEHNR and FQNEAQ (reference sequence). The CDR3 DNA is TGTGCCAGCAGCTTAGTAGCGGGAAGCACCGGGGAGCTGTTTTTT. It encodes CASSLVAGSTGELFF. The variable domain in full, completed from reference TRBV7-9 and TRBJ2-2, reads DTGVSQNPRHKITKRGQNVTFRCDPISEHNRLYWYRQTLGQGPEFLTYFQNEAQLEKSRLLSDRFSAERPKGSFSTLEIQRTEQGDSAMYLCASSLVAGSTGELFFGEGSRLTVL.

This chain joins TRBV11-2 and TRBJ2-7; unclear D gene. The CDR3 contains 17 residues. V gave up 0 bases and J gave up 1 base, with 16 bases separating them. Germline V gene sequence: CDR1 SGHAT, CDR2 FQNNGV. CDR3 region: CASSLEIAAVYSYEQYF. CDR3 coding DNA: TGTGCCAGCAGCTTAGAGATAGCCGCGGTTTATTCCTACGAGCAGTACTTC. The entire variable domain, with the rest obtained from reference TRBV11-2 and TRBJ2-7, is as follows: EAGVAQSPRYKIIEKRQSVAFWCNPISGHATLYWYQQILGQGPKLLIQFQNNGVVDDSQLPKDRFSAERLKGVDSTLKIQPAKLEDSAVYLCASSLEIAAVYSYEQYFGPGTRLTVT.

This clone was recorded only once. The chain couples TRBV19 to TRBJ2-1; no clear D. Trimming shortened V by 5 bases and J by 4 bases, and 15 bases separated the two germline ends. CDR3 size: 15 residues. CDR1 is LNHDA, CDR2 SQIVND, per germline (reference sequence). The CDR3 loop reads CASSLQATDYNEQFF. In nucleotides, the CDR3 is TGTGCCAGTAGTCTCCAGGCCACGGATTACAATGAGCAGTTCTTC.

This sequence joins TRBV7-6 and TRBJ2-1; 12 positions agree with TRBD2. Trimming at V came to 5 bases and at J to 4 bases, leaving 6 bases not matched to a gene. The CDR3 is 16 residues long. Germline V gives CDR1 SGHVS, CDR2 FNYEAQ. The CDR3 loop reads CASSHVTSGRYNEQFF. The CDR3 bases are TGTGCCAGCAGCCACGTAACTAGCGGGAGGTACAATGAGCAGTTCTTC.

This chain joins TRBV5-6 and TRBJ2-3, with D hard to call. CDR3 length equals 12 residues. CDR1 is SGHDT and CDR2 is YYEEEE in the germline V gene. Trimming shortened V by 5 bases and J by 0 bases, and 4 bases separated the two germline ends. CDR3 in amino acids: CASRLSTDTQYF. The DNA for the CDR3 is TGTGCCAGCAGACTCAGCACAGATACGCAGTATTTT.

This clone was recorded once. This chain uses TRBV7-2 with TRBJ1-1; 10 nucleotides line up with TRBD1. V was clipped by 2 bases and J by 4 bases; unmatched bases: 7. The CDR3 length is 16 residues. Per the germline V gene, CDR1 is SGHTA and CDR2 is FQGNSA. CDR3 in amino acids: CASSLTGTGVGTEAFF. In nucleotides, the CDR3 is TGTGCCAGCAGCTTAACTGGGACAGGGGTCGGCACTGAAGCTTTCTTT.